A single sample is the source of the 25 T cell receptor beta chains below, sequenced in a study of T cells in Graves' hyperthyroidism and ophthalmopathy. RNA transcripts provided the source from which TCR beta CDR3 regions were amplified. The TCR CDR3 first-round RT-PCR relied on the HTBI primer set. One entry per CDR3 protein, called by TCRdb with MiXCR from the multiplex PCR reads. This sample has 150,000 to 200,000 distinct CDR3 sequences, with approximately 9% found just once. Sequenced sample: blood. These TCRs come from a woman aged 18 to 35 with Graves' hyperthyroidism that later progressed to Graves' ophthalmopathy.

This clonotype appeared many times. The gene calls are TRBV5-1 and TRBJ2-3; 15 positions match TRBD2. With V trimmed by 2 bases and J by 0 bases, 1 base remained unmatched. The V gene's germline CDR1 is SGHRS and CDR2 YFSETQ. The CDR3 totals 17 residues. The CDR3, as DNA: TGCGCCAGCAGCTTCGGGACTAGCGGGAGGAGCACAGATACGCAGTATTTT. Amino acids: CASSFGTSGRSTDTQYF.

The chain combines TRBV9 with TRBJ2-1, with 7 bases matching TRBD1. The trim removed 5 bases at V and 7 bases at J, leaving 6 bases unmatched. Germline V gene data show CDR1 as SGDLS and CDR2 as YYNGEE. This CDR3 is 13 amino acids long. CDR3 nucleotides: TGTGCCAGCAGTGCAACACAGGGGAATGAGCAGTTCTTC. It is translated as CASSATQGNEQFF.

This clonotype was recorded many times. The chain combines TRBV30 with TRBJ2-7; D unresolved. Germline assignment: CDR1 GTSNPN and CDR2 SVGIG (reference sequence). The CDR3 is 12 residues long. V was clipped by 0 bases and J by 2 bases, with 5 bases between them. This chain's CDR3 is CAWSVSAYEQYF. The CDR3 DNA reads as TGTGCCTGGAGTGTTTCAGCCTACGAGCAGTACTTC.

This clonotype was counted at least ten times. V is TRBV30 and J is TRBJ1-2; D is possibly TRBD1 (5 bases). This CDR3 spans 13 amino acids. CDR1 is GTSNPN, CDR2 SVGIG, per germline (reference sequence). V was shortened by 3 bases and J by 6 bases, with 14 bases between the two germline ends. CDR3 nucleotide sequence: TGTGCCTGGAGGGACCGACAGACCGATGGCTACACCTTC. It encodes CAWRDRQTDGYTF. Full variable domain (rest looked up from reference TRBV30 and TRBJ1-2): SQTIHQWPATLVQPVGSPLSLECTVEGTSNPNLYWYRQAAGRGLQLLFYSVGIGQISSEVPQNLSASRPQDRQFILSSKKLLLSDSGFYLCAWRDRQTDGYTFGSGTRLTVV.

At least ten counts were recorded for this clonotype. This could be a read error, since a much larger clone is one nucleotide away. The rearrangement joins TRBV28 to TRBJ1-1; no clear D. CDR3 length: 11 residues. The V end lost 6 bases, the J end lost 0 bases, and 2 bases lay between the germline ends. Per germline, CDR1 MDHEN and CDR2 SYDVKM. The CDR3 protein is CASRLNTEAFF. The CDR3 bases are TGTGCCAGCAGGCTGAACACTGAAGCTTTCTTT.

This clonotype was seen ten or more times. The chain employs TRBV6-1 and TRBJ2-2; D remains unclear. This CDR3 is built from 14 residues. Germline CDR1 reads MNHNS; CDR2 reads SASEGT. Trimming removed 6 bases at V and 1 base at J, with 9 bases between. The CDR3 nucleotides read TGTGCCAGCAGGCCTCCACTGAACACCGGGGAGCTGTTTTTT. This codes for CASRPPLNTGELFF.

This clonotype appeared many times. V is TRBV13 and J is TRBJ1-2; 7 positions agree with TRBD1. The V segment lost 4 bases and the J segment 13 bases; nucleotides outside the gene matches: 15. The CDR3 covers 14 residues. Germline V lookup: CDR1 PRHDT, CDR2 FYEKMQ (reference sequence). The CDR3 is CASSSRQGEGQCTF. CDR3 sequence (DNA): TGTGCCAGCAGCTCCCGACAGGGAGAGGGGCAGTGCACCTTC.

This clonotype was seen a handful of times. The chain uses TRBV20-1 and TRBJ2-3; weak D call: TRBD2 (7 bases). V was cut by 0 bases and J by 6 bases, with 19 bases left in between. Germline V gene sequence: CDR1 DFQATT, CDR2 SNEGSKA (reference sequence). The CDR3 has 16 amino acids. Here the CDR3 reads CSAREGGEWGWDTQYF. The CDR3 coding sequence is TGCAGTGCTAGAGAAGGGGGGGAGTGGGGGTGGGATACGCAGTATTTT.

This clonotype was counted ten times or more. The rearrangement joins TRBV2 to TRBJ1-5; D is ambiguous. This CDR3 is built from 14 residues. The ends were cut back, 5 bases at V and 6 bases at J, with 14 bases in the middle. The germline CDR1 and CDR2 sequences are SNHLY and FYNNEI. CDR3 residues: CASSWEGGSQPQHF. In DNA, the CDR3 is TGTGCCAGCAGTTGGGAGGGAGGGAGTCAGCCCCAGCATTTT. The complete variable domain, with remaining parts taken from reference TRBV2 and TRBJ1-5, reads EPEVTQTPSHQVTQMGQEVILRCVPISNHLYFYWYRQILGQKVEFLVSFYNNEISEKSEIFDDQFSVERPDGSNFTLKIRSTKLEDSAMYFCASSWEGGSQPQHFGDGTRLSIL.

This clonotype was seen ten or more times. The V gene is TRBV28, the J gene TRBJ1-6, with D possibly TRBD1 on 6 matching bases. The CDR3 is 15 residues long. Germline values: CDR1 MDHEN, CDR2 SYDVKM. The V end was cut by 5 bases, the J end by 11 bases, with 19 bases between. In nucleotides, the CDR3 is TGTGCCAGCAGTCCCATGTCAGGGGCTGGGGCACCCCTCCACTTT. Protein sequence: CASSPMSGAGAPLHF.

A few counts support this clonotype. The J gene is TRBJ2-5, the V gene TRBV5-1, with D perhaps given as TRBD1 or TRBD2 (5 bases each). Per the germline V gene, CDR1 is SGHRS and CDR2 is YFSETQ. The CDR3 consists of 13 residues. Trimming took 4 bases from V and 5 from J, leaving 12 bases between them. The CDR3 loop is CASSRGWGETQYF. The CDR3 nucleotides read TGCGCCAGCAGCCGGGGCTGGGGGGAGACCCAGTACTTC.

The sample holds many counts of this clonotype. The DNA for the CDR3 is TGTGCCAGCAGTTACCGCGGGAGGGCCTACGAAGAGCAGTACTTC. It encodes CASSYRGRAYEEQYF. This chain uses TRBV6-5 with TRBJ2-7; 9 nucleotides agree with TRBD2. Trimming at V came to 2 bases and at J to 7 bases, leaving 9 bases not matched to a gene. The V gene's germline CDR1 is MNHEY and CDR2 SVGAGI. The CDR3 has 15 amino acids.

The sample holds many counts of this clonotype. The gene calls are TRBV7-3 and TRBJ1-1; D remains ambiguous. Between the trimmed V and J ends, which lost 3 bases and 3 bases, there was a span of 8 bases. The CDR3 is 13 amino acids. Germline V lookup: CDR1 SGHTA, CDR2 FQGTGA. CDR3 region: CASSFSVDTEAFF. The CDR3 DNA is TGTGCCAGCAGCTTTTCGGTTGACACTGAAGCTTTCTTT.

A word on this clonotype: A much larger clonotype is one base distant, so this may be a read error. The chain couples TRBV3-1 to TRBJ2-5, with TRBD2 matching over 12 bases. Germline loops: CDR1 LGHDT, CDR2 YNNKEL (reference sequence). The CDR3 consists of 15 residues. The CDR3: CAISRRLAGEETQYF. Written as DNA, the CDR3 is TGTGCCATCAGCCGTCGACTAGCGGGAGAAGAGACCCAGTACTTC.

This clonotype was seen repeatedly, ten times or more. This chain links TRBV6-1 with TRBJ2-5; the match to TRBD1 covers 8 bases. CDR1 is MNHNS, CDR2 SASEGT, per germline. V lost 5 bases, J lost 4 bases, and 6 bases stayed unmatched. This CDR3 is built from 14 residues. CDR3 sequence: CASSRTGRAETQYF. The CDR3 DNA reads TGTGCCAGCAGTAGGACAGGGCGGGCAGAGACCCAGTACTTC.

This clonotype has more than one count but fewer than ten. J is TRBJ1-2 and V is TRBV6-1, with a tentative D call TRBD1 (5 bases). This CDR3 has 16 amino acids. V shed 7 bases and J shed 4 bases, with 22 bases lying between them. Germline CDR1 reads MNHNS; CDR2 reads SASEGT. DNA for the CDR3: TGTGCCAGCACAGTGACCGATACCGGGGGACTCTATGGCTACACCTTC. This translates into CASTVTDTGGLYGYTF.

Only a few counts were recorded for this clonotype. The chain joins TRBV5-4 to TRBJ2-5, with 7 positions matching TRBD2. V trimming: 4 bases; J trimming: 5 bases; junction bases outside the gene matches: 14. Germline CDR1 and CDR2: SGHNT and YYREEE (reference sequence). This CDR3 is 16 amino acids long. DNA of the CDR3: TGTGCCAGCAGCCCGAGGGCTTTGGGGGGGTTGGAGACCCAGTACTTC. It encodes CASSPRALGGLETQYF. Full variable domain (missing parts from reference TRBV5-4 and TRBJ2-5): ETGVTQSPTHLIKTRGQQVTLRCSSQSGHNTVSWYQQALGQGPQFIFQYYREEENGRGNFPPRFSGLQFPNYSSELNVNALELDDSALYLCASSPRALGGLETQYFGPGTRLLVL.

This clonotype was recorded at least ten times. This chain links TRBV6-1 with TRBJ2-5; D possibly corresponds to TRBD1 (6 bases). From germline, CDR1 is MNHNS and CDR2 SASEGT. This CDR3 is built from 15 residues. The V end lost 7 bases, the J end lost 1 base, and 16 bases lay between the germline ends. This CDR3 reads CASIPMGARQETQYF. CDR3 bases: TGTGCCAGCATCCCAATGGGGGCCCGCCAAGAGACCCAGTACTTC.

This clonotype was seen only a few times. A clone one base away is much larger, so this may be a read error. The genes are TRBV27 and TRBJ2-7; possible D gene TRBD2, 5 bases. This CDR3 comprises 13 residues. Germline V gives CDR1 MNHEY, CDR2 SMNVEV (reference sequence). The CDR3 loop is CAGSPGSTYEQYF. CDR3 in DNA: TGTGCCGGCAGTCCGGGGTCAACCTACGAGCAGTACTTC.

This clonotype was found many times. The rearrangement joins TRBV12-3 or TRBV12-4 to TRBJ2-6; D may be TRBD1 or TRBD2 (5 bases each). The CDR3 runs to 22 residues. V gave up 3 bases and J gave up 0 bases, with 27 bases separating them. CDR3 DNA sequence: TGTGCCAGCAGTTTGCGCCCGACTAACATCCGGGACCGAGCCTCTGGGGCCAACGTCCTGACTTTC. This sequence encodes CASSLRPTNIRDRASGANVLTF.

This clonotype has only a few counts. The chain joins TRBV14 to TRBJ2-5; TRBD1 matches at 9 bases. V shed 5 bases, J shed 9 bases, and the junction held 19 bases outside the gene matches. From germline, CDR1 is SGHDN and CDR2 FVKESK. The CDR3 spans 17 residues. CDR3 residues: CASSRALDRGSQAPQYF. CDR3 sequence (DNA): TGTGCCAGCAGCAGAGCTTTAGACAGGGGGTCCCAGGCGCCCCAGTACTTC.

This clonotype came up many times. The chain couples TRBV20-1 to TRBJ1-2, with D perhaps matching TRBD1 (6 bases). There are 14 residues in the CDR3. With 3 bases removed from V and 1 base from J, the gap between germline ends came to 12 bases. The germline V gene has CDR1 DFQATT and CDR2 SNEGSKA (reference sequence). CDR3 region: CSASNRDGNYGYTF. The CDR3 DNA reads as TGCAGTGCTAGCAACAGGGACGGTAACTATGGCTACACCTTC.

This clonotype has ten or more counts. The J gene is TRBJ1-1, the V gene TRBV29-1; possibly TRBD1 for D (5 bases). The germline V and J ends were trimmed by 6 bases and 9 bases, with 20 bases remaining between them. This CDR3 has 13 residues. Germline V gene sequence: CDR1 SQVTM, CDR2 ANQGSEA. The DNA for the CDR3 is TGCAGCGTGGCCCCAGGGACGGGTTTGAAAGCTTTCTTT. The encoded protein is CSVAPGTGLKAFF.

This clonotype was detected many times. CDR3 residues: CSAPTGREQETQYF. As DNA, the CDR3 is TGCAGTGCACCGACAGGGAGGGAGCAAGAGACCCAGTACTTC. This rearrangement joins TRBV20-1 to TRBJ2-5; D might be TRBD1 or TRBD2, each matching 7 bases. Trimming stripped 6 bases from V and 2 bases from J, with 16 bases between. The CDR3 extends over 14 amino acids. Per the germline V gene, CDR1 is DFQATT and CDR2 is SNEGSKA (reference sequence).

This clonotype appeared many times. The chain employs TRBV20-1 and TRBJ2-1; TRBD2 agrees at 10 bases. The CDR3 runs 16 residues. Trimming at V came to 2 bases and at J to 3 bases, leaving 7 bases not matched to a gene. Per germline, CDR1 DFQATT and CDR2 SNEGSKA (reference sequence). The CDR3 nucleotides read TGCAGTGCTAGACCTGCTAGCGGGAGCCTCTACAATGAGCAGTTCTTC. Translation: CSARPASGSLYNEQFF.